Each of the 32 T cell receptor beta chains below was sequenced from the same sample in a study of T cell changes during pregnancy in multiple sclerosis (dated by TCRdb to the late 2010s). The library was produced with the immunoSEQ multiplex PCR assay. Not all clones reach the TCRdb copy of this immuneACCESS table, which keeps in-frame sequences only. Checked studies attribute under half of the gap to unresolved V genes and leave the rest unexplained. This sample gives tens of thousands of clones in total; 92% of them show up just once. More than 1.1% of the sample comes from the top ten. Sample: peripheral blood, taken after pregnancy. All receptors derive from a female donor with multiple sclerosis, enrolled in a pregnancy study.

The chain carries TRBV28 and TRBJ1-1; TRBD1 matches 8 bases. Germline CDR1 reads MDHEN; CDR2 reads SYDVKM. J was trimmed by 2 bases and V by 3 bases; bases with no gene match: 5. The CDR3 is 15 residues long. CDR3: CASSFGDRTNTEAFF. DNA of the CDR3: TGTGCCAGCAGTTTCGGGGACAGGACCAACACTGAAGCTTTCTTT.

V and J are TRBV2 and TRBJ2-7; 11 nucleotides match TRBD2. V lost 5 bases, J lost 1 base, and 10 bases stayed unmatched. The CDR3 is 17 residues long. Germline CDR1 reads SNHLY; CDR2 reads FYNNEI. CDR3 DNA: TGTGCCAGCAGTAACCCCTCCGGGACTAGCGGTTCCTACGAGCAGTACTTC. Protein sequence: CASSNPSGTSGSYEQYF.

V and J are TRBV2 and TRBJ2-3; 11 bases match TRBD2. The germline V gene has CDR1 SNHLY and CDR2 FYNNEI. Germline trimming cut 3 bases from V and 4 bases from J; bases unmatched to any gene: 9. The CDR3 is made up of 17 amino acids. CDR3 region: CASSERWLAGGSDTQYF. In nucleotides, the CDR3 is TGTGCCAGCAGTGAGCGGTGGCTAGCGGGAGGATCAGATACGCAGTATTTT. Full variable domain (outside the CDR3, taken from reference TRBV2 and TRBJ2-3): EPEVTQTPSHQVTQMGQEVILRCVPISNHLYFYWYRQILGQKVEFLVSFYNNEISEKSEIFDDQFSVERPDGSNFTLKIRSTKLEDSAMYFCASSERWLAGGSDTQYFGPGTRLTVL.

The V and J genes are TRBV30 and TRBJ2-3; 11 positions agree with TRBD2. The germline gives CDR1 GTSNPN, CDR2 SVGIG (reference sequence). Trimming at V came to 5 bases and at J to 2 bases, leaving 6 bases not matched to a gene. The CDR3 spans 15 residues. The CDR3 bases are TGTGCCTGGGACCTGGGACTAGCGGACACAGATACGCAGTATTTT. It codes for CAWDLGLADTDTQYF.

In regard to this clone: The identical CDR3 is also encoded by other nucleotide sequences in the sample. V is TRBV4-1 and J is TRBJ2-1; perhaps TRBD1 as D (6 bases). CDR1 and CDR2 from the germline V gene are MGHRA and YSYEKL. The CDR3 is 13 amino acids. Trimming took off 1 base at V and 11 bases at J, with 12 bases between the two ends. The CDR3 DNA sequence: TGCGCCAGCAGCCAAGCGACAGGACCCCAGCAGTTCTTC. Residues: CASSQATGPQQFF.

The rearrangement uses TRBV7-9 and TRBJ2-5, with 8 positions matching TRBD2. V dropped 0 bases and J dropped 5; count of bases not matched to a gene: 8. The germline V gene has CDR1 SEHNR and CDR2 FQNEAQ (reference sequence). The CDR3 is 16 residues long. As DNA, the CDR3 is TGTGCCAGCAGCTTAGCGGGACTAGGGCCAGGGGAGACCCAGTACTTC. It yields the protein CASSLAGLGPGETQYF.

The chain joins TRBV19 to TRBJ2-7; D is perhaps TRBD2 (5 bases). V lost 3 bases to trimming and J lost 5 bases, with 14 bases between them. Germline CDR1 and CDR2: LNHDA and SQIVND (reference sequence). This CDR3 region has 14 residues. Here the CDR3 reads CASSIQAEGNEQYF. The CDR3 nucleotides are TGTGCCAGTAGTATCCAGGCAGAGGGCAACGAGCAGTACTTC.

This clone came up once. V gene TRBV2 combines with J gene TRBJ2-3; 7 nucleotides line up with TRBD2. The CDR3 sequence is 15 residues long. With 3 bases clipped from V and 2 bases from J, the junction kept 5 bases outside the gene matches. CDR1 is SNHLY and CDR2 is FYNNEI in the germline V gene. The CDR3 loop is CASSEVLAVTDTQYF. CDR3 nucleotides: TGTGCCAGCAGTGAGGTCCTAGCGGTCACAGATACGCAGTATTTT.

The chain couples TRBV5-6 to TRBJ1-2; no definite D call. This CDR3 contains 10 residues. The germline V gene encodes CDR1 SGHDT and CDR2 YYEEEE. V gave up 7 bases and J gave up 8 bases, with 9 bases separating them. This CDR3 reads CASRGDGYTF. CDR3 bases: TGTGCCAGCCGGGGAGACGGCTACACCTTC.

V gene TRBV5-4 combines with J gene TRBJ2-1; 11 bases are a match to TRBD2. In germline, CDR1 is SGHNT, CDR2 YYREEE (reference sequence). V dropped 3 bases and J dropped 15; count of bases not matched to a gene: 14. The CDR3 is made up of 15 amino acids. CDR3 residues: CASSSELAGAARGFF. Here the CDR3 DNA reads TGTGCCAGCAGCTCGGAACTAGCGGGAGCCGCCCGAGGGTTCTTC.

The chain links TRBV19 to TRBJ2-1; the D is unclear. Per germline, CDR1 LNHDA and CDR2 SQIVND (reference sequence). This CDR3 contains 14 residues. Trimming cost V 8 bases and J 0 bases, with 11 bases left between them. CDR3 nucleotides: TGTGCCAGTCGTAGGGCAACCTCCTACAATGAGCAGTTCTTC. This codes for CASRRATSYNEQFF.

The chain couples TRBV6-1 to TRBJ2-6; 9 bases fit TRBD2. Germline CDR1 reads MNHNS; CDR2 reads SASEGT. V was pared by 2 bases and J by 2 bases, with 10 bases of the junction left unmatched. The CDR3 covers 19 residues. This CDR3 is CASSESPNSGSPGANVLTF. The CDR3 nucleotides read TGTGCCAGCAGTGAATCCCCTAATAGCGGGAGCCCTGGGGCCAACGTCCTGACTTTC.

The V and J genes are TRBV6-5 and TRBJ1-1, with no clear D. Germline assignment: CDR1 MNHEY and CDR2 SVGAGI. V was pared by 6 bases and J by 1 base, with 15 bases between. The CDR3 sequence is 15 residues long. The CDR3, as DNA: TGTGCCAGCAGCCGACCCGACATTTCGAACACTGAAGCTTTCTTT. This codes for CASSRPDISNTEAFF.

The chain uses TRBV28 and TRBJ1-2; a weak D match, TRBD1 (5 bases). The germline V gene encodes CDR1 MDHEN and CDR2 SYDVKM. The CDR3 length is 14 residues. V lost 3 bases, J lost 2 bases, and 10 bases lay in between. CDR3 nucleotides: TGTGCCAGCAGTTTTCCTTCAGGGAACTATGGCTACACCTTC. It encodes CASSFPSGNYGYTF.

This chain connects TRBV7-2 to TRBJ1-1; TRBD1 might be the D (5 bases). Germline-derived CDR1 and CDR2 are SGHTA and FQGNSA. There are 14 residues in the CDR3. Trimming took 2 bases from V and 5 from J, leaving 12 bases between them. The CDR3 is CASSLLGEGTEAFF. The CDR3 coding sequence is TGTGCCAGCAGCTTACTAGGGGAGGGGACTGAAGCTTTCTTT.

This clone has just one count. The rearrangement uses TRBV6-5 and TRBJ1-5; 8 nucleotides line up with TRBD1. The junction had 4 bases not matched to a gene; V was cut back by 2 bases and J by 4 bases. The CDR3 length is 15 residues. Germline V gene data show CDR1 as MNHEY and CDR2 as SVGAGI. As DNA, the CDR3 is TGTGCCAGCAGTTACGAGGACAGGGATAATCAGCCCCAGCATTTT. Encoded protein: CASSYEDRDNQPQHF.

The chain carries TRBV9 and TRBJ2-3; the match to TRBD2 covers 11 bases. Unmatched junction bases numbered 8, after V lost 6 bases and J lost 2 bases. The CDR3 extends over 16 amino acids. CDR1 and CDR2 from the germline V gene are SGDLS and YYNGEE. In DNA form, the CDR3 reads TGTGCCAGCACCGAAACGGGACTAGCGGACACAGATACGCAGTATTTT. Protein product: CASTETGLADTDTQYF. Variable domain in full (rest from reference TRBV9 and TRBJ2-3): DSGVTQTPKHLITATGQRVTLRCSPRSGDLSVYWYQQSLDQGLQFLIQYYNGEERAKGNILERFSAQQFPDLHSELNLSSLELGDSALYFCASTETGLADTDTQYFGPGTRLTVL.

This clone was recorded only once. The chain joins TRBV18 to TRBJ1-4; no reliable D call. Germline V gene lookup returns CDR1 KGHSH and CDR2 LQKENI. This CDR3 is 14 amino acids long. The V and J ends lost 0 bases and 7 bases respectively, with 9 bases between them. The CDR3, as DNA: TGTGCCAGCTCACCACCGAAACCTACTGAAAAACTGTTTTTT. Translating gives CASSPPKPTEKLFF.

This chain connects TRBV7-8 to TRBJ1-3; 7 bases agree with TRBD1. Germline CDR1 and CDR2: SGHVS and FQNEAQ. The trim removed 0 bases at V and 0 bases at J, leaving 5 bases unmatched. The CDR3 consists of 17 residues. The CDR3 nucleotides read TGTGCCAGCAGCTTAGCCACGACAGGGAGCTCTGGAAACACCATATATTTT. This translates into CASSLATTGSSGNTIYF.

The sample holds one count of this clone. This rearrangement joins TRBV9 to TRBJ2-1; TRBD2 agrees at 9 bases. With 0 bases clipped from V and 4 bases from J, the junction kept 2 bases outside the gene matches. From germline, CDR1 is SGDLS and CDR2 YYNGEE. The CDR3 has 15 amino acids. In DNA form, the CDR3 reads TGTGCCAGCAGCGTAGGCGGGAGGGGGTACAATGAGCAGTTCTTC. Its translation: CASSVGGRGYNEQFF. The variable domain in full, completed from reference TRBV9 and TRBJ2-1, reads DSGVTQTPKHLITATGQRVTLRCSPRSGDLSVYWYQQSLDQGLQFLIQYYNGEERAKGNILERFSAQQFPDLHSELNLSSLELGDSALYFCASSVGGRGYNEQFFGPGTRLTVL.

V usage is TRBV18 and J usage is TRBJ2-7; 8 bases are shared with TRBD2. V shed 3 bases, J shed 3 bases, and the junction held 7 bases outside the gene matches. The length of the CDR3 is 15 residues. Germline-derived CDR1 and CDR2 are KGHSH and LQKENI. The CDR3 coding sequence is TGTGCCAGCTCACCTACCGGGGCGGGAGGCTACGAGCAGTACTTC. Its protein is CASSPTGAGGYEQYF.

The chain couples TRBV28 to TRBJ2-6; 7 bases agree with TRBD2. CDR3 length equals 15 residues. V trimming: 3 bases; J trimming: 2 bases; junction bases outside the gene matches: 1. CDR1 is MDHEN and CDR2 is SYDVKM in the germline V gene. This CDR3 is CASSFGRAGANVLTF. In DNA form, the CDR3 reads TGTGCCAGCAGTTTTGGGAGGGCTGGGGCCAACGTCCTGACTTTC.

The chain combines TRBV19 with TRBJ1-5; 7 bases match TRBD1. The ends lost 4 bases at V and 2 bases at J; junction bases unmatched: 5. Germline CDR1 and CDR2: LNHDA and SQIVND (reference sequence). The CDR3 is 15 residues long. The CDR3 loop reads CASSKTGRGNQPQHF. The CDR3 nucleotides are TGTGCCAGTAGTAAGACAGGGCGAGGCAATCAGCCCCAGCATTTT.

This clone was recorded once. The CDR3 region has the DNA TGTGCCAGCAGCGGGACGACTAGCGGTTCCTACAATGAGCAGTTCTTC. Its protein is CASSGTTSGSYNEQFF. The rearrangement uses TRBV5-4 and TRBJ2-1; TRBD2 aligns across 9 bases. The CDR3 length is 16 residues. V lost 4 bases, J lost 1 base, and 6 bases stayed unmatched. Germline CDR1 reads SGHNT; CDR2 reads YYREEE (reference sequence).

V gene TRBV5-1 combines with J gene TRBJ2-7, with a weak D call TRBD2 (6 bases). The V gene lost 0 bases and the J gene lost 5 bases, with 15 bases spanning the gap. Germline values: CDR1 SGHRS, CDR2 YFSETQ. This CDR3 spans 15 amino acids. CDR3 in amino acids: CASSLDGYGSNEQYF. The DNA for the CDR3 is TGCGCCAGCAGCTTGGATGGGTACGGGAGTAACGAGCAGTACTTC.

The chain combines TRBV6-1 with TRBJ2-7; 9 bases agree with TRBD2. CDR1 and CDR2 (germline): MNHNS, SASEGT. J lost 5 bases, V lost 4 bases, and 9 bases had no gene match. The length of the CDR3 is 15 residues. The DNA for the CDR3 is TGTGCCAGCAGTGTTGGGGGGACTAGCTATGACGAGCAGTACTTC. Residues: CASSVGGTSYDEQYF.

The genes are TRBV4-3 and TRBJ2-7; D possibly corresponds to TRBD2 (6 bases). CDR1 is LGHNA, CDR2 YSLEER, per germline. Trimming shortened V by 1 base and J by 1 base, and 11 bases separated the two germline ends. The CDR3 sequence is 15 residues long. The chain's CDR3 is CASSQGASESYEQYF. The CDR3 DNA reads as TGCGCCAGCAGCCAAGGGGCTAGCGAGTCCTACGAGCAGTACTTC.

The V and J genes are TRBV7-9 and TRBJ2-7, with TRBD1 as a possible D gene (5 bases). The length of the CDR3 is 14 residues. Germline V CDR1 and CDR2: SEHNR, FQNEAQ (reference sequence). V gave up 3 bases and J gave up 4 bases, with 13 bases separating them. CDR3 nucleotide sequence: TGTGCCAGCAGCTTGGAGACAGAACAGTACGAGCAGTACTTC. This codes for CASSLETEQYEQYF.

This rearrangement joins TRBV5-6 to TRBJ1-1; possible D gene TRBD1, 5 bases. V was cut by 3 bases and J by 6 bases, with 18 bases left in between. The CDR3 spans 15 residues. Germline CDR1 and CDR2: SGHDT and YYEEEE. The CDR3 is CASSSVGEGRPEAFF. The CDR3 DNA follows: TGTGCCAGCAGCTCGGTTGGAGAGGGGAGGCCTGAAGCTTTCTTT.

The chain links TRBV5-1 to TRBJ1-1, with a possible D match to TRBD1 (5 bases). The CDR3 is made up of 12 amino acids. With 4 bases removed from V and 9 bases from J, the gap between germline ends came to 13 bases. Germline V gives CDR1 SGHRS, CDR2 YFSETQ. The CDR3 region has the DNA TGCGCCAGCAGCGAACCGGGGGGTCAAGCTTTCTTT. Translating it yields CASSEPGGQAFF. The variable domain in full, with the rest retrieved from reference TRBV5-1 and TRBJ1-1, is KAGVTQTPRYLIKTRGQQVTLSCSPISGHRSVSWYQQTPGQGLQFLFEYFSETQRNKGNFPGRFSGRQFSNSRSEMNVSTLELGDSALYLCASSEPGGQAFFGQGTRLTVV.

CDR3 residues: CASSNRQGADTQYF. The CDR3 bases are TGTGCCAGCAGCAATAGACAGGGGGCAGATACGCAGTATTTT. The rearrangement joins TRBV5-4 to TRBJ2-3; 9 bases fit TRBD1. J lost 4 bases, V lost 4 bases, and 4 bases had no gene match. This CDR3 region has 14 residues. Germline lookup yields CDR1 SGHNT and CDR2 YYREEE (reference sequence).

V usage is TRBV7-9 and J usage is TRBJ2-5; 14 nucleotides match TRBD2. CDR1 and CDR2 from the germline V gene are SEHNR and FQNEAQ (reference sequence). The J segment lost 3 bases and the V segment lost 5 bases, leaving 2 bases of the junction unmatched. The length of the CDR3 is 15 residues. CDR3 protein: CASSQGLAGEETQYF. CDR3 coding DNA: TGTGCCAGCAGCCAGGGACTAGCGGGAGAAGAGACCCAGTACTTC.